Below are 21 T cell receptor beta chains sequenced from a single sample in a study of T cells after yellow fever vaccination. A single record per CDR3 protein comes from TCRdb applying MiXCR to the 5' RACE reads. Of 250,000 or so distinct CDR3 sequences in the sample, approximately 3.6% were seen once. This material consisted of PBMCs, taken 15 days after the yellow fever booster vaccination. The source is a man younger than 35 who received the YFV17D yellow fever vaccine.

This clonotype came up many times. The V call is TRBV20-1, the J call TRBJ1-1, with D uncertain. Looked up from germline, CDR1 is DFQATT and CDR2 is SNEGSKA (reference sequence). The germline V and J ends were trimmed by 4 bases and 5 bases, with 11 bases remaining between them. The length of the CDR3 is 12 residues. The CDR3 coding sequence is TGCAGTGCTAAGAGGGTGGGAACTGAAGCTTTCTTT. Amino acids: CSAKRVGTEAFF.

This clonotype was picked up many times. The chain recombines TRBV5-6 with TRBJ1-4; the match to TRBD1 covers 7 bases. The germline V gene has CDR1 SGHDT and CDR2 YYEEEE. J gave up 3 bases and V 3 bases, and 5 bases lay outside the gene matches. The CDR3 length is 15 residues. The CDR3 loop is CASSWDSTPNEKLFF. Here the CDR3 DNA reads TGTGCCAGCAGCTGGGACAGCACCCCTAATGAAAAACTGTTTTTT. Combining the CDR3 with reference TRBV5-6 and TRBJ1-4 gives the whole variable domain DAGVTQSPTHLIKTRGQQVTLRCSPKSGHDTVSWYQQALGQGPQFIFQYYEEEERQRGNFPDRFSGHQFPNYSSELNVNALLLGDSALYLCASSWDSTPNEKLFFGSGTQLSVL.

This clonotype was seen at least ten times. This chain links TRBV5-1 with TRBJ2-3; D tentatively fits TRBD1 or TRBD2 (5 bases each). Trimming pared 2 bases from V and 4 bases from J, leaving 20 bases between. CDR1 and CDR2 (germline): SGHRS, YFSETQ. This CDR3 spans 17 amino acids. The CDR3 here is CASSFPPGTQGADTQYF. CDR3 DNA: TGCGCCAGCAGCTTCCCCCCCGGGACGCAAGGGGCAGATACGCAGTATTTT.

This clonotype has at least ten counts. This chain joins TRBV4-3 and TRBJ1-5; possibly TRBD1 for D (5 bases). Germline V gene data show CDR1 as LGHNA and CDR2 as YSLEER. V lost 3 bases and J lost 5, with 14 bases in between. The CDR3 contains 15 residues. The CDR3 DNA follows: TGCGCCAGCAGCCATAATCGAAGGGGAGATCAGCCCCAGCATTTT. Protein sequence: CASSHNRRGDQPQHF.

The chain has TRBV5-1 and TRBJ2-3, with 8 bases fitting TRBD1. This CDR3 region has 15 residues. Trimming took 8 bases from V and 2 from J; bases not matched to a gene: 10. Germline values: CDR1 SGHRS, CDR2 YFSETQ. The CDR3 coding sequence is TGCGCCAGTTACGTACAGGGGGTCGACACAGATACGCAGTATTTT. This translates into CASYVQGVDTDTQYF. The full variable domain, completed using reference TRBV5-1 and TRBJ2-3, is KAGVTQTPRYLIKTRGQQVTLSCSPISGHRSVSWYQQTPGQGLQFLFEYFSETQRNKGNFPGRFSGRQFSNSRSEMNVSTLELGDSALYLCASYVQGVDTDTQYFGPGTRLTVL.

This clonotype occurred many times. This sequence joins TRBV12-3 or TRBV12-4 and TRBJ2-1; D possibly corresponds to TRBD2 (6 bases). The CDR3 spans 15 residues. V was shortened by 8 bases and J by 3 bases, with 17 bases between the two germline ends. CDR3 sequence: CASVLGRRGYNEQFF. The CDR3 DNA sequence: TGTGCCAGCGTCCTCGGTCGGCGGGGCTACAATGAGCAGTTCTTC.

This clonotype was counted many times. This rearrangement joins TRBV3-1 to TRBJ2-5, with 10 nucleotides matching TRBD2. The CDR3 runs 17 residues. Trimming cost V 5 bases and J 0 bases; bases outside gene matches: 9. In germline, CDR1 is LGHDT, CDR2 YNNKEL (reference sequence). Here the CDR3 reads CASSSDRTSGDQETQYF. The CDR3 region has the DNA TGTGCCAGCAGCAGCGATCGGACTAGCGGAGACCAAGAGACCCAGTACTTC.

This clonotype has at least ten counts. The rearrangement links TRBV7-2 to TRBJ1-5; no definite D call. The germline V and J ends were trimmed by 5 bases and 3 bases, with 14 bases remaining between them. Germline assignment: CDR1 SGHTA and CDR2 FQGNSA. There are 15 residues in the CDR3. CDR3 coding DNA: TGTGCCAGCAGCCCAGGACTTTTTGACAATCAGCCCCAGCATTTT. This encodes CASSPGLFDNQPQHF.

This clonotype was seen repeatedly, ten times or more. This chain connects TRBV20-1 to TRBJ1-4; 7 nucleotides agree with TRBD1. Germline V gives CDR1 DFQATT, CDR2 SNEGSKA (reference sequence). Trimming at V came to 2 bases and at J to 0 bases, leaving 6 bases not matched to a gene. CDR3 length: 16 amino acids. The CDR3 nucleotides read TGCAGTGCTAGACTCCAGGGGGGGCCAACTAATGAAAAACTGTTTTTT. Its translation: CSARLQGGPTNEKLFF.

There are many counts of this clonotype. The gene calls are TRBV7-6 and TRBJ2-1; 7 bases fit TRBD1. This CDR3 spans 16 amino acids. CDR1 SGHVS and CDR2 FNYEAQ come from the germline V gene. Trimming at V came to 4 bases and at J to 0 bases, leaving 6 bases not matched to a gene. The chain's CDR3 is CASSSHDRASYNEQFF. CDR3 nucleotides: TGTGCCAGCAGCTCGCACGACAGGGCCTCCTACAATGAGCAGTTCTTC.

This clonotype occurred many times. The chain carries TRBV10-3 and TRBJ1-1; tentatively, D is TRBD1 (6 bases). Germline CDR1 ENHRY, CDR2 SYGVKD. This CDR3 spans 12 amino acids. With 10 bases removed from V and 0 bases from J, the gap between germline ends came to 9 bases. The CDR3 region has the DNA TGTGCCACCACAGGGATGAACACTGAAGCTTTCTTT. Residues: CATTGMNTEAFF.

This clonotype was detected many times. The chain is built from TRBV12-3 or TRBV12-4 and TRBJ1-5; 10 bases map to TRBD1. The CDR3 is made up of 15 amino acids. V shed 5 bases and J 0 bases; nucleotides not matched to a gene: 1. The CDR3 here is CASSRDRGSNQPQHF. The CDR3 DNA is TGTGCCAGCAGTCGGGACAGGGGTAGCAATCAGCCCCAGCATTTT.

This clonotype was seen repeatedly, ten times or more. CDR3 protein: CASSLVGGGNTEAFF. The CDR3 DNA reads as TGTGCCAGCAGCTTAGTAGGGGGAGGGAACACTGAAGCTTTCTTT. This sequence joins TRBV7-6 and TRBJ1-1; D possibly corresponds to TRBD1 (6 bases). This CDR3 is 15 amino acids long. The germline CDR1 and CDR2 sequences are SGHVS and FNYEAQ. The V and J ends lost 1 base and 1 base respectively, with 10 bases between them.

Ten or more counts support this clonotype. As DNA, the CDR3 is TGTGCCAGCACCGCTTTGGCTAGCGGGGTGCCCGGGGAGCTGTTTTTT. Amino acids: CASTALASGVPGELFF. The chain uses TRBV7-2 and TRBJ2-2, with 9 bases lining up with TRBD2. The CDR3 is 16 amino acids. With 7 bases clipped from V and 6 bases from J, the junction kept 12 bases outside the gene matches. Germline values: CDR1 SGHTA, CDR2 FQGNSA. Full variable domain (outside the CDR3, taken from reference TRBV7-2 and TRBJ2-2): GAGVSQSPSNKVTEKGKDVELRCDPISGHTALYWYRQSLGQGLEFLIYFQGNSAPDKSGLPSDRFSAERTGGSVSTLTIQRTQQEDSAVYLCASTALASGVPGELFFGEGSRLTVL.

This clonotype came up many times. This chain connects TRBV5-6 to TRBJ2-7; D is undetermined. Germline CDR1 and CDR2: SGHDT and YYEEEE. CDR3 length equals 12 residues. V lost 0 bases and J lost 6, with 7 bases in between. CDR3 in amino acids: CASSLVAGEQYV. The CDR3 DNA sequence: TGTGCCAGCAGCTTGGTAGCAGGCGAGCAGTACGTC.

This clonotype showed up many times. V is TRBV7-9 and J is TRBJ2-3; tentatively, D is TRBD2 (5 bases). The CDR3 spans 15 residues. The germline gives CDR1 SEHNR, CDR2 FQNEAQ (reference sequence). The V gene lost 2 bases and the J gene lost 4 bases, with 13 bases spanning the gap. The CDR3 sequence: CASSLSDFKADTQYF. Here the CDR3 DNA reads TGTGCCAGCAGCTTATCGGACTTCAAGGCAGATACGCAGTATTTT.

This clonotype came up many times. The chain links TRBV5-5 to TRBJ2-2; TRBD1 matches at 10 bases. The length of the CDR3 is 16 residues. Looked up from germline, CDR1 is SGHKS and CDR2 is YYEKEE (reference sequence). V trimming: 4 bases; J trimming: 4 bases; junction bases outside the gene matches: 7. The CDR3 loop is CASSRNGQGGTGELFF. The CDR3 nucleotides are TGTGCCAGCAGCAGAAACGGACAGGGGGGCACCGGGGAGCTGTTTTTT.

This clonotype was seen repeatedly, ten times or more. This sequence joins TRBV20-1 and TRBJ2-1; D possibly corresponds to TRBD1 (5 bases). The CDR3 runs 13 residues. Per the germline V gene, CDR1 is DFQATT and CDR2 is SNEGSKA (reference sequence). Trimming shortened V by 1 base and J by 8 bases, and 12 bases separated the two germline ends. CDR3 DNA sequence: TGCAGTGCTAGAGTCCCAGGGCGATATGAGCAGTTCTTC. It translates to CSARVPGRYEQFF.

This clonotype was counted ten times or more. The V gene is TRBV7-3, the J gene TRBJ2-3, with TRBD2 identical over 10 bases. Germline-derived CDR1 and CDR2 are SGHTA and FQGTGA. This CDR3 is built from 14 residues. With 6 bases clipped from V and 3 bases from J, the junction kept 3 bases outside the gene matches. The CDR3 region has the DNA TGTGCCAGCAGGTTTAGCGGGGGGACAGATACGCAGTATTTT. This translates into CASRFSGGTDTQYF.

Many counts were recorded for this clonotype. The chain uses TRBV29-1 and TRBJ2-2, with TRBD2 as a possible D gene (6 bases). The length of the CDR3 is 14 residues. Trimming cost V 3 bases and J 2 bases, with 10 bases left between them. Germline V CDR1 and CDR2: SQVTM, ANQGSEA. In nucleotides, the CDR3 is TGCAGCGTTGACCCGGGGGAAAACACCGGGGAGCTGTTTTTT. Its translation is CSVDPGENTGELFF.

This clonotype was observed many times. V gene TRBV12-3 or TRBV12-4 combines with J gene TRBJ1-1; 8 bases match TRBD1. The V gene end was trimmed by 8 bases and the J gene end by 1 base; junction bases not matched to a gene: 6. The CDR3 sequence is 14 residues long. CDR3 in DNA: TGTGCCAGCTGTCCGACAGGGGAGAACACTGAAGCTTTCTTT. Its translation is CASCPTGENTEAFF.